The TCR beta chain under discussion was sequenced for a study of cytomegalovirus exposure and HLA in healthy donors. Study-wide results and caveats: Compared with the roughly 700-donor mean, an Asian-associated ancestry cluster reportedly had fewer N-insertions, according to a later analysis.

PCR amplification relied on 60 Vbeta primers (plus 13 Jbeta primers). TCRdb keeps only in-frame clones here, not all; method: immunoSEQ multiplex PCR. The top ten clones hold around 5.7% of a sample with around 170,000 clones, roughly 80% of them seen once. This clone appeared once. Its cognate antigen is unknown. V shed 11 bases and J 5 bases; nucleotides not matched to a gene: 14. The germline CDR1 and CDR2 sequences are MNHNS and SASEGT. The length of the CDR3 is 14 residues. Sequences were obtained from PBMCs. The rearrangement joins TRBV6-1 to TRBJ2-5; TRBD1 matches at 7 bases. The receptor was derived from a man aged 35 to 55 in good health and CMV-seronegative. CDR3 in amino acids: CAVGRQGLLETQYF. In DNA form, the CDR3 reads TGTGCCGTTGGACGACAGGGTCTTTTGGAGACCCAGTACTTC.